Below, 20 T cell receptor beta chains from the same sample are listed, as sequenced in a study of somatic mutations in cytotoxic T cells in rheumatoid arthritis. The repertoire was sequenced with immunoSEQ multiplex PCR; TCRdb's copy has only in-frame clones and lacks some. This table has roughly 13,000 clones, 82% appearing once. The sequencing sample was made of CD8+ T cells sorted from blood. These receptors were collected from an adult with rheumatoid arthritis.

The V and J genes are TRBV6-5 and TRBJ2-3; no reliable D call. The CDR3 runs to 12 residues. V lost 8 bases to trimming and J lost 4 bases, with 10 bases between them. CDR1 MNHEY and CDR2 SVGAGI come from the germline V gene. Here the CDR3 DNA reads TGTGCCAGCCGCAGTTTTGCAGATACGCAGTATTTT. Protein: CASRSFADTQYF.

The chain carries TRBV7-9 and TRBJ2-7; 9 bases agree with TRBD1. This CDR3 is 16 amino acids long. J lost 4 bases, V lost 4 bases, and 11 bases had no gene match. Germline CDR1 is SEHNR and CDR2 is FQNEAQ (reference sequence). CDR3 nucleotide sequence: TGTGCCAGCAGCTCAAACCGGGACAGGGTGATGTACGAGCAGTACTTC. This codes for CASSSNRDRVMYEQYF.

The genes are TRBV29-1 and TRBJ2-2; unclear D gene. CDR3 length: 11 residues. The V end lost 2 bases, the J end lost 9 bases, and 7 bases lay between the germline ends. Looked up from germline, CDR1 is SQVTM and CDR2 is ANQGSEA. CDR3 bases: TGCAGCGTTGAACGTCAGCGGGAGCTGTTTTTT. Translation: CSVERQRELFF.

This clone was observed a few times. The chain combines TRBV19 with TRBJ1-1; unclear D gene. Germline CDR1 reads LNHDA; CDR2 reads SQIVND (reference sequence). Trimming took off 3 bases at V and 2 bases at J, with 16 bases between the two ends. This CDR3 is built from 16 residues. CDR3 nucleotide sequence: TGTGCCAGTAGTATGGGCGCCGAGTTGGGAAACACTGAAGCTTTCTTT. Protein sequence: CASSMGAELGNTEAFF.

CDR3 region: CASSPRQVNTGELFF. For the CDR3, the DNA is TGTGCCAGCAGTCCCAGACAGGTGAACACCGGGGAGCTGTTTTTT. J is TRBJ2-2 and V is TRBV11-1; weak D call: TRBD1 (6 bases). Germline V CDR1 and CDR2: SGHAT, FQDESV (reference sequence). This CDR3 contains 15 residues. V was shortened by 6 bases and J by 1 base, with 12 bases between the two germline ends.

This sequence joins TRBV5-4 and TRBJ1-5, with a tentative D call TRBD1 (5 bases). V was trimmed by 0 bases and J by 5 bases, leaving 9 bases between them. CDR3 length equals 14 residues. CDR1 and CDR2 from the germline V gene are SGHNT and YYREEE (reference sequence). CDR3 nucleotides: TGTGCCAGCAGCTTGGCAGGGTCCCATCAGCCCCAGCATTTT. Amino acid sequence: CASSLAGSHQPQHF.

The chain uses TRBV28 and TRBJ1-1, with D perhaps TRBD1 (5 bases). The V and J ends lost 0 bases and 1 base respectively, with 6 bases between them. Looked up from germline, CDR1 is MDHEN and CDR2 is SYDVKM. This CDR3 has 14 residues. The CDR3 protein is CASSLWGRNTEAFF. CDR3 bases: TGTGCCAGCAGTTTATGGGGACGGAACACTGAAGCTTTCTTT.

This clone was seen a single time. The rearrangement links TRBV6-6 to TRBJ2-3; 8 bases are a match to TRBD1. This CDR3 has 15 residues. The V gene's germline CDR1 is MNHNY and CDR2 SVGAGI (reference sequence). V lost 5 bases to trimming and J lost 2 bases; unmatched junction nucleotides: 6. CDR3 sequence reads: CASSDWDRNTDTQYF. CDR3 DNA sequence: TGTGCCAGCAGTGACTGGGACAGGAACACAGATACGCAGTATTTT.

The V call is TRBV13, the J call TRBJ2-2, with unresolved D. Trimming removed 1 base at V and 2 bases at J, with 8 bases between. Per the germline V gene, CDR1 is PRHDT and CDR2 is FYEKMQ (reference sequence). The CDR3 contains 15 residues. As DNA, the CDR3 is TGTGCCAGCAGCTTAGAAGGCATAAACACCGGGGAGCTGTTTTTT. This codes for CASSLEGINTGELFF.

By proportion, this clone is medium-sized. The rearrangement uses TRBV9 and TRBJ2-3; D is unclear. This CDR3 comprises 15 residues. Per the germline V gene, CDR1 is SGDLS and CDR2 is YYNGEE. The V end was cut by 3 bases, the J end by 4 bases, with 15 bases between. CDR3: CASSAPTTPADTQYF. Here the CDR3 DNA reads TGTGCCAGCAGCGCCCCAACTACTCCAGCAGATACGCAGTATTTT.

This sequence joins TRBV28 and TRBJ2-5, with 8 bases identical to TRBD2. CDR3 length: 17 amino acids. The germline CDR1 and CDR2 sequences are MDHEN and SYDVKM. The V gene end was trimmed by 2 bases and the J gene end by 4 bases; junction bases not matched to a gene: 12. Written as DNA, the CDR3 is TGTGCCAGCAGTTTAAGCGATAGCGGGGTTAACCGAGAGACCCAGTACTTC. Protein product: CASSLSDSGVNRETQYF.

V is TRBV27 and J is TRBJ1-1; perhaps TRBD1 as D (6 bases). Germline V gene data show CDR1 as MNHEY and CDR2 as SMNVEV (reference sequence). This CDR3 is 16 amino acids long. V was trimmed by 2 bases and J by 2 bases, leaving 15 bases between them. The CDR3 nucleotides are TGTGCCAGCAGTTTACGGGGGGGGCGGCCAAACACTGAAGCTTTCTTT. Residues: CASSLRGGRPNTEAFF.

Here the CDR3 reads CASSFEDNEQFF. The CDR3 DNA follows: TGCGCCAGCAGCTTCGAGGACAATGAGCAGTTCTTC. The chain combines TRBV5-1 with TRBJ2-1; D uncertain. CDR1 is SGHRS and CDR2 is YFSETQ in the germline V gene. The CDR3 loop spans 12 amino acids. V was shortened by 2 bases and J by 5 bases, with 5 bases between the two germline ends.

The V call is TRBV7-9, the J call TRBJ1-2, with a possible D match to TRBD1 (6 bases). Trimming cost V 5 bases and J 3 bases, with 16 bases left between them. The germline V gene has CDR1 SEHNR and CDR2 FQNEAQ (reference sequence). The CDR3 extends over 15 amino acids. The CDR3 here is CASSPGTGLDYGYTF. CDR3 DNA sequence: TGTGCCAGCAGCCCAGGTACAGGGCTGGACTATGGCTACACCTTC.

This chain joins TRBV2 and TRBJ2-1, with unresolved D. Germline assignment: CDR1 SNHLY and CDR2 FYNNEI. The CDR3 is 15 amino acids. V lost 6 bases and J 8 bases, leaving 20 bases between the germline ends. The CDR3 here is CASRPAPGFPDEQFF. In nucleotides, the CDR3 is TGTGCCAGCAGGCCGGCACCCGGTTTCCCCGATGAGCAGTTCTTC.

The chain uses TRBV7-9 and TRBJ2-5; a weak D match, TRBD2 (6 bases). Germline CDR1 reads SEHNR; CDR2 reads FQNEAQ (reference sequence). The V end was cut by 3 bases, the J end by 4 bases, with 18 bases between. This CDR3 contains 16 residues. The CDR3 nucleotides read TGTGCCAGCAGCTTCGACGGCTCGGGAGTCGGAGAGACCCAGTACTTC. This translates into CASSFDGSGVGETQYF.

The chain links TRBV10-2 to TRBJ2-7; 8 positions agree with TRBD1. The CDR3 is 13 amino acids. Germline V gene lookup returns CDR1 WSHSY and CDR2 SAAADI. V lost 10 bases and J lost 2; bases outside the gene matches: 7. The CDR3 DNA reads TGCGCCACCTCGGGACAGGTACCCTACGAGCAGTACTTC. The encoded protein is CATSGQVPYEQYF.

The CDR3 sequence is CASSLAGTEYNGYTF. The DNA of the CDR3 is TGTGCCAGCAGCTTGGCAGGGACCGAGTATAATGGCTACACCTTC. The V gene is TRBV5-5, the J gene TRBJ1-2, with a weak D call TRBD1 (5 bases). Trimming cost V 0 bases and J 6 bases, with 15 bases left between them. The CDR3 has 15 residues. Germline CDR1 and CDR2: SGHKS and YYEKEE (reference sequence).

This chain links TRBV6-1 with TRBJ2-7; D remains unclear. The CDR3 has 11 residues. Trimming removed 2 bases at V and 4 bases at J, with 3 bases between. Germline CDR1 is MNHNS and CDR2 is SASEGT. This CDR3 reads CASSEYYEQYF. The DNA of the CDR3 is TGTGCCAGCAGTGAATATTACGAGCAGTACTTC.

This chain links TRBV7-2 with TRBJ2-7; TRBD2 matches at 7 bases. This CDR3 contains 15 residues. From germline, CDR1 is SGHTA and CDR2 FQGNSA. Trimming removed 3 bases from V and 2 bases from J; junction bases left unmatched: 7. CDR3 amino acids: CASSFGRGIPYEQYF. CDR3 nucleotide sequence: TGTGCCAGCAGCTTTGGGCGGGGGATCCCCTACGAGCAGTACTTC.